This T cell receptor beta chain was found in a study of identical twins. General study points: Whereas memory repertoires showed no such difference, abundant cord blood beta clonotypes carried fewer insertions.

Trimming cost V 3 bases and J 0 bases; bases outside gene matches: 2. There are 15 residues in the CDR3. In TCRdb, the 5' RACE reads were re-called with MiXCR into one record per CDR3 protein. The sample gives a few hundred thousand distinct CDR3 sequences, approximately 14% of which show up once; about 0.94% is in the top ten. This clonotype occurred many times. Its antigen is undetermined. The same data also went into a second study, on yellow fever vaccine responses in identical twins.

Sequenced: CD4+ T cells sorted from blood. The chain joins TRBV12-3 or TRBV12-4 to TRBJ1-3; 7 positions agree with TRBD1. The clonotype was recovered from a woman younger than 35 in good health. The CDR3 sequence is CASSLGQTSGNTIYF. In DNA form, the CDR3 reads TGTGCCAGCAGTTTGGGACAGACCTCTGGAAACACCATATATTTT.